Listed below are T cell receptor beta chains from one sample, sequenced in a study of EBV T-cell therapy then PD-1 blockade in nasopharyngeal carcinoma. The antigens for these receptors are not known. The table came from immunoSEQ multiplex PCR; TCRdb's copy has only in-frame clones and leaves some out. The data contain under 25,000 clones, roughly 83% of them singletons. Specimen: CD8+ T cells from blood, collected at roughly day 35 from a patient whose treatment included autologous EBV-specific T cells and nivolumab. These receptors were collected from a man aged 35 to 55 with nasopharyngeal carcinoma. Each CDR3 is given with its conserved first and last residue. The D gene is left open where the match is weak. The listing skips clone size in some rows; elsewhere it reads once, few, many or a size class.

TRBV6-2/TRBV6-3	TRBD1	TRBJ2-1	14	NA	CASSFGQDYNEQFF	TGTGCCAGCAGTTTCGGACAGGACTACAATGAGCAGTTCTTC
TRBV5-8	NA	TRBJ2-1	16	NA	CASSLEGPPSYNEQFF	TGTGCCAGCAGCTTGGAAGGGCCACCCTCCTACAATGAGCAGTTCTTC
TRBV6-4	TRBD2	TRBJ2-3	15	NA	CASSETSGGSDTQYF	TGTGCCAGCAGTGAAACTAGCGGGGGGTCAGATACGCAGTATTTT
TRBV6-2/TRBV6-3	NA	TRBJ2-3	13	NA	CASSYLFTDTQYF	TGTGCCAGCAGTTACTTATTCACAGATACGCAGTATTTT
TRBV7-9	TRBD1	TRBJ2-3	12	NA	CASSLDRGRQYF	TGTGCCAGCAGCTTAGACAGGGGAAGGCAGTATTTT
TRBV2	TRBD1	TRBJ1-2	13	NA	CASKPQGAYGYTF	TGTGCCAGCAAACCACAGGGGGCATATGGCTACACCTTC
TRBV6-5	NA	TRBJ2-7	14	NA	CASSRLRGVHEQYF	TGTGCCAGCAGCAGACTCAGGGGGGTCCACGAGCAGTACTTC
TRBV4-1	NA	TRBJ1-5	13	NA	CASSQDGGQPQHF	TGCGCCAGCAGCCAAGATGGGGGTCAGCCCCAGCATTTT
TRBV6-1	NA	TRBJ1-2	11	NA	CASAFGYGYTF	TGTGCCAGCGCCTTCGGATATGGCTACACCTTC
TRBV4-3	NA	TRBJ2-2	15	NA	CASSPIGVNTGELFF	TGCGCCAGCAGCCCCATAGGGGTGAACACCGGGGAGCTGTTTTTT
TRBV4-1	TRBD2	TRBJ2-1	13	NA	CASSQGLAGEQFF	TGCGCCAGCAGCCAAGGTCTAGCGGGTGAGCAGTTCTTC
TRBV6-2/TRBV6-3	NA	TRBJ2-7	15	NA	CASSYLGGYSYEQYF	TGTGCCAGCAGTTACTTGGGCGGCTACTCCTACGAGCAGTACTTC
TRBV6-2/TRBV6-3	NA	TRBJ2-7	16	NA	CASSYSIRQLTYEQYF	TGTGCCAGCAGTTACTCGATCCGACAGTTAACCTACGAGCAGTACTTC
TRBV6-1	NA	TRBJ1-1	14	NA	CASRPGRTTSEAFF	TGTGCCAGCAGACCGGGAAGGACCACTTCTGAAGCTTTCTTT
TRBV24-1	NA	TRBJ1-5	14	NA	CATGGGRGNQPQHF	TGTGCCACCGGGGGGGGCCGCGGCAATCAGCCCCAGCATTTT
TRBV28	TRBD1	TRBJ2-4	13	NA	CASIGTDKNIQYF	TGTGCCAGTATCGGGACAGATAAAAACATTCAGTACTTC
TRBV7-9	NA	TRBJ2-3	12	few	CASSLDSYTQYF	TGTGCCAGCAGCTTAGACTCTTATACGCAGTATTTT
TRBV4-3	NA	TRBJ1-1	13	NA	CASNGFGNTEAFF	TGCGCCAGCAATGGGTTCGGGAACACTGAAGCTTTCTTT
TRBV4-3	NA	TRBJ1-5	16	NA	CASSQDYRGAVQPQHF	TGCGCCAGCAGCCAAGATTACCGGGGGGCCGTTCAGCCCCAGCATTTT
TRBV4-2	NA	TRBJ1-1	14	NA	CASSQENRPAEAFF	TGTGCCAGCAGCCAAGAAAACAGGCCCGCTGAAGCTTTCTTT
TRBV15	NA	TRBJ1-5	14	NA	CATSSLATYQPQHF	TGTGCCACCAGCAGCCTTGCCACCTATCAGCCCCAGCATTTT
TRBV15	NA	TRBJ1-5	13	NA	CATSNIRDQPQHF	TGTGCCACCAGCAACATACGGGATCAGCCCCAGCATTTT
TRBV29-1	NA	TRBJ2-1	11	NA	CSVGSYNEQFF	TGCAGCGTGGGGTCCTACAATGAGCAGTTCTTC
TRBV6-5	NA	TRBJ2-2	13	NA	CASLRTEAGELFF	TGTGCCAGCCTTCGGACGGAGGCCGGGGAGCTGTTTTTT
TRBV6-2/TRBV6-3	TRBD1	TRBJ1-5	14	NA	CASSRDSRGEPQHF	TGTGCCAGCAGCCGGGACAGCCGAGGGGAGCCCCAGCATTTT
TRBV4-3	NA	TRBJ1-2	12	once	CASSRGNYGYTF	TGCGCCAGCAGCCGGGGTAACTATGGCTACACCTTC
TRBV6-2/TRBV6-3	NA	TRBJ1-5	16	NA	CASSHPQGESNQPQHF	TGTGCCAGCAGCCACCCGCAGGGAGAAAGCAATCAGCCCCAGCATTTT
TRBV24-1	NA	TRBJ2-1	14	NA	CATSDWDSNNEQFF	TGTGCCACCAGTGACTGGGACTCCAACAATGAGCAGTTCTTC
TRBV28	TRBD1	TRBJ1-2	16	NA	CASSYLLPGQGASYTF	TGTGCCAGCAGTTATTTACTCCCGGGACAGGGGGCCAGCTACACCTTC
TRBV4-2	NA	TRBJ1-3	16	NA	CASSQYGEGSGNTIYF	TGTGCCAGCAGCCAGTACGGGGAGGGGTCTGGAAACACCATATATTTT
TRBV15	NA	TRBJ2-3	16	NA	CATSRFDSPSTDTQYF	TGTGCCACCAGCAGGTTCGACAGTCCTAGCACAGATACGCAGTATTTT
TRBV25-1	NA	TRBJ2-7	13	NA	CASRGPGTYEQYF	TGTGCCAGCAGGGGCCCCGGTACCTACGAGCAGTACTTC
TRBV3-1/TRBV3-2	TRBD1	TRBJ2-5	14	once	CASSPRTGQETQYF	TGTGCCAGCAGCCCCCGGACAGGGCAAGAGACCCAGTACTTC
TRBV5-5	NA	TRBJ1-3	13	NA	CASSLWDGNTIYF	TGTGCCAGCAGCTTGTGGGATGGGAACACCATATATTTT
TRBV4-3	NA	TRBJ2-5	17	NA	CASSQEWVPGARETQYF	TGCGCCAGCAGCCAAGAATGGGTCCCGGGGGCGCGGGAGACCCAGTACTTC
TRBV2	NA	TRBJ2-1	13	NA	CASRATWSNEQFF	TGTGCCAGCAGGGCTACGTGGTCCAATGAGCAGTTCTTC
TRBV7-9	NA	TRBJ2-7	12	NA	CASSLVGYEQYF	TGTGCCAGCAGCTTAGTCGGCTACGAGCAGTACTTC
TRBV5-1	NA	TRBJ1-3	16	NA	CASSLEAQLGGNTIYF	TGCGCCAGCAGCTTGGAGGCACAACTCGGGGGAAACACCATATATTTT
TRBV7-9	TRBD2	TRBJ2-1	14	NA	CASSPQLAGGQQFF	TGTGCCAGCAGCCCACAGCTAGCGGGGGGACAGCAGTTCTTC
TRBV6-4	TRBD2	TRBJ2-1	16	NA	CASSDLAGGPNNEQFF	TGTGCCAGCAGTGACCTAGCGGGGGGACCTAACAATGAGCAGTTCTTC
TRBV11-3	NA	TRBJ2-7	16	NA	CASSSWRDGERGEQYF	TGTGCCAGCAGCTCCTGGCGCGATGGGGAGAGAGGAGAGCAGTACTTC
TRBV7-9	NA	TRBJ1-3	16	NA	CASSLVVSRTGNTIYF	TGTGCCAGCAGCTTAGTTGTCAGTCGCACTGGAAACACCATATATTTT
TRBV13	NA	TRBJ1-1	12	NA	CASSLIRQEAFF	TGTGCCAGCAGCTTAATCCGGCAAGAAGCTTTCTTT
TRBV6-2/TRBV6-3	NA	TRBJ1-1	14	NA	CASSLYAGAYEAFF	TGTGCCAGCAGTCTCTATGCGGGGGCATATGAAGCTTTCTTT
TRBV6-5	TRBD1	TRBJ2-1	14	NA	CASSHGQEVNEQFF	TGTGCCAGCAGCCACGGACAGGAGGTCAATGAGCAGTTCTTC
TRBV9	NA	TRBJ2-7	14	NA	CASSEQGRSYEQYF	TGTGCCAGCAGCGAACAGGGTCGTTCCTACGAGCAGTACTTC
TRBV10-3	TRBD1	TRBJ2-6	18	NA	CAINLGDRGPSGANVLTF	TGTGCCATCAATTTGGGGGACAGGGGGCCCTCTGGGGCCAACGTCCTGACTTTC
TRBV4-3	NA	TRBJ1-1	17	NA	CASSQELLGPMNTEAFF	TGCGCCAGCAGCCAAGAACTTTTAGGACCCATGAACACTGAAGCTTTCTTT
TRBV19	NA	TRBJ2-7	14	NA	CASSWGSGFYEQYF	TGTGCCAGTAGTTGGGGGTCGGGGTTTTACGAGCAGTACTTC
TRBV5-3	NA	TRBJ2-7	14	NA	CARSFRAPIYEQYF	TGTGCCAGAAGCTTCAGGGCCCCCATCTACGAGCAGTACTTC
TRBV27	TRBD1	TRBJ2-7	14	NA	CASSPDRGSYEQYF	TGTGCCAGCAGTCCCGACAGGGGCTCCTACGAGCAGTACTTC